The 28 T cell receptor beta chains below all came from one sample that was sequenced in a study of identical twins. One entry per CDR3 protein, called by TCRdb with MiXCR from the 5' RACE reads. The repertoire holds around 340,000 distinct CDR3 sequences, with 10% to 15% as singletons. These data were also filed under a second study, of yellow fever vaccine responses in identical twins.

The sample consisted of CD8+ T cells sorted from blood. These receptors all come from a woman under 30 in good health.

This clonotype was recorded many times. The rearrangement links TRBV15 to TRBJ2-1; possible D gene TRBD2, 5 bases. The CDR3 has 11 amino acids. CDR1 LNHNV and CDR2 YYDKDF come from the germline V gene (reference sequence). Trimming removed 4 bases at V and 12 bases at J, with 10 bases between. CDR3 DNA: TGTGCCACCAGCATTTACAGCGGGCAGTTCTTC. Translated, it gives CATSIYSGQFF.

This clonotype occurred many times. The CDR3 reads CASSLSSTAGANTEAFF. The DNA of the CDR3 is TGTGCCAGCAGCTTATCTAGTACGGCAGGGGCGAACACTGAAGCTTTCTTT. This chain uses TRBV7-9 with TRBJ1-1, with D possibly TRBD1 on 6 matching bases. V lost 2 bases to trimming and J lost 1 base, with 17 bases between them. Germline CDR1 reads SEHNR; CDR2 reads FQNEAQ (reference sequence). This CDR3 contains 17 residues.

This clonotype was detected many times. V gene TRBV7-9 combines with J gene TRBJ2-5; the D is unclear. The CDR3 covers 14 residues. The germline gives CDR1 SEHNR, CDR2 FQNEAQ (reference sequence). V lost 5 bases and J lost 3, with 13 bases in between. The CDR3 here is CASSPTMTEETQYF. Written as DNA, the CDR3 is TGTGCCAGCAGCCCCACTATGACTGAAGAGACCCAGTACTTC.

This clonotype was detected a few times. The J gene is TRBJ2-3, the V gene TRBV10-2; D gene ambiguous. Germline V gene data show CDR1 as WSHSY and CDR2 as SAAADI. V was cut by 2 bases and J by 1 base, with 7 bases left in between. The CDR3 is made up of 14 amino acids. The DNA for the CDR3 is TGCGCCAGCAGTGAGGGTCCTCGCACAGATACGCAGTATTTT. This sequence encodes CASSEGPRTDTQYF.

The chain employs TRBV5-1 and TRBJ2-1, with D possibly matching TRBD1 (5 bases). V was trimmed by 2 bases and J by 6 bases, leaving 15 bases between them. Germline CDR1 SGHRS, CDR2 YFSETQ. CDR3 length: 15 amino acids. The CDR3 protein is CASSLGQGWVNEQFF. CDR3 in DNA: TGCGCCAGCAGCTTAGGCCAGGGTTGGGTCAATGAGCAGTTCTTC.

A few counts support this clonotype. The V gene is TRBV28, the J gene TRBJ2-7, with D perhaps matching TRBD2 (6 bases). This CDR3 spans 12 amino acids. The V gene's germline CDR1 is MDHEN and CDR2 SYDVKM. V was shortened by 8 bases and J by 4 bases, with 12 bases between the two germline ends. The CDR3 reads CASAQGGYEQYF. The DNA of the CDR3 is TGTGCCAGCGCCCAAGGAGGGTACGAGCAGTACTTC.

In its sample, this clonotype was seen a few times. The chain employs TRBV6-4 and TRBJ2-3; D gene unclear. Trimming stripped 2 bases from V and 4 bases from J, with 13 bases between. The germline CDR1 and CDR2 sequences are MRHNA and SNTAGT. CDR3 length equals 15 residues. CDR3 in DNA: TGTGCCAGCAGTGACGGACCGCGCGGCGCAGATACGCAGTATTTT. Translation: CASSDGPRGADTQYF.

The chain couples TRBV27 to TRBJ2-1, with D possibly being TRBD2 (6 bases). The ends were cut back, 5 bases at V and 0 bases at J, with 14 bases in the middle. Germline V lookup: CDR1 MNHEY, CDR2 SMNVEV (reference sequence). CDR3 length: 16 residues. CDR3 sequence reads: CASSLTFGSSYNEQFF. The CDR3 DNA reads as TGTGCCAGCAGTCTAACTTTCGGGAGCTCCTACAATGAGCAGTTCTTC.

This clonotype was observed a handful of times. The rearrangement uses TRBV7-8 and TRBJ1-2; 10 nucleotides line up with TRBD1. V trimming: 4 bases; J trimming: 3 bases; junction bases outside the gene matches: 8. The CDR3 covers 16 residues. Germline V CDR1 and CDR2: SGHVS, FQNEAQ. This CDR3 is CASSSTGTGVHYGYTF. CDR3 nucleotide sequence: TGTGCCAGCAGCTCAACCGGGACAGGGGTCCACTATGGCTACACCTTC.

This clonotype was seen a handful of times. The chain has TRBV7-8 and TRBJ2-6; unclear D gene. Per germline, CDR1 SGHVS and CDR2 FQNEAQ. The CDR3 length is 15 residues. V lost 2 bases and J 0 bases, leaving 5 bases between the germline ends. The chain's CDR3 is CASSLSFSGANVLTF. As DNA, the CDR3 is TGTGCCAGCAGCTTATCCTTCTCTGGGGCCAACGTCCTGACTTTC.

The rearrangement links TRBV24-1 to TRBJ2-1; D unresolved. The CDR3 contains 17 residues. CDR1 and CDR2 from the germline V gene are KGHDR and SFDVKD. V lost 0 bases, J lost 0 bases, and 11 bases lay in between. CDR3 region: CATSDLASENSYNEQFF. CDR3 DNA: TGTGCCACCAGTGATTTGGCTTCAGAAAACTCCTACAATGAGCAGTTCTTC.

This clonotype showed up many times. The CDR3 DNA is TGTGCCAGCAGTTTAAGCGTACTAGCGGGCAAGTCCTACAATGAGCAGTTCTTC. This sequence encodes CASSLSVLAGKSYNEQFF. V usage is TRBV12-3 or TRBV12-4 and J usage is TRBJ2-1; 9 nucleotides agree with TRBD2. Trimming cost V 2 bases and J 1 base; bases outside gene matches: 9. The CDR3 consists of 18 residues.

V gene TRBV4-1 combines with J gene TRBJ2-7; tentative D call: TRBD2 (6 bases). V gave up 0 bases and J gave up 5 bases, with 17 bases separating them. The germline V gene has CDR1 MGHRA and CDR2 YSYEKL. The CDR3 sequence is 16 residues long. This CDR3 is CASSQEGSGASHEQYF. The CDR3 DNA sequence: TGCGCCAGCAGCCAAGAAGGTTCGGGAGCGTCCCACGAGCAGTACTTC.

The V call is TRBV28, the J call TRBJ2-1, with 11 positions matching TRBD1. The CDR3 covers 16 residues. CDR1 and CDR2 from the germline V gene are MDHEN and SYDVKM. V shed 2 bases and J 6 bases; nucleotides not matched to a gene: 6. CDR3 in amino acids: CASSLVLDRGLNEQFF. CDR3 coding DNA: TGTGCCAGCAGTTTAGTTTTGGACAGGGGGCTCAATGAGCAGTTCTTC. Full variable domain (missing parts from reference TRBV28 and TRBJ2-1): DVKVTQSSRYLVKRTGEKVFLECVQDMDHENMFWYRQDPGLGLRLIYFSYDVKMKEKGDIPEGYSVSREKKERFSLILESASTNQTSMYLCASSLVLDRGLNEQFFGPGTRLTVL.

V usage is TRBV12-3 or TRBV12-4 and J usage is TRBJ2-2; 13 nucleotides agree with TRBD2. The V segment lost 11 bases and the J segment 4 bases; nucleotides outside the gene matches: 16. The CDR3 sequence is 18 residues long. CDR3 loop: CAFSSGTSGAFSTGELFF. CDR3 sequence (DNA): TGTGCCTTCAGTTCTGGGACTAGCGGGGCTTTCTCCACCGGGGAGCTGTTTTTT.

J is TRBJ2-2 and V is TRBV29-1; maybe TRBD2 (6 bases). Germline V lookup: CDR1 SQVTM, CDR2 ANQGSEA. V gave up 3 bases and J gave up 1 base, with 9 bases separating them. The CDR3 runs 14 residues. CDR3 protein: CSVEVAENTGELFF. CDR3 DNA: TGCAGCGTTGAGGTAGCGGAGAACACCGGGGAGCTGTTTTTT.

This clonotype was observed a few times. The DNA of the CDR3 is TGTGCCAGCAGTCCCAGCTTATTCGAAGCTTTCTTT. As protein: CASSPSLFEAFF. The J gene is TRBJ1-1, the V gene TRBV5-8; D gene uncertain. The CDR3 spans 12 residues. The V end lost 5 bases, the J end lost 8 bases, and 13 bases lay between the germline ends. The germline V gene has CDR1 SGHTS and CDR2 YDEGEE.

The table lists this clonotype with a few counts. This sequence joins TRBV4-1 and TRBJ2-1; TRBD2 matches 10 bases. This CDR3 comprises 20 residues. Germline V CDR1 and CDR2: MGHRA, YSYEKL. The ends lost 0 bases at V and 4 bases at J; junction bases unmatched: 15. CDR3 protein: CASSQEQVSGGPERYNEQFF. The DNA for the CDR3 is TGCGCCAGCAGCCAAGAACAGGTTAGCGGGGGGCCCGAGAGATACAATGAGCAGTTCTTC.

The V gene is TRBV7-9, the J gene TRBJ2-5; 14 bases line up with TRBD2. The CDR3 has 15 amino acids. V lost 6 bases, J lost 3 bases, and 3 bases stayed unmatched. Germline CDR1 and CDR2: SEHNR and FQNEAQ (reference sequence). CDR3 region: CASRGGLAGEETQYF. The CDR3 nucleotides are TGTGCCAGCAGAGGGGGACTAGCGGGAGAAGAGACCCAGTACTTC.

This clonotype was found many times. CDR3 DNA sequence: TGTGCCAGCAGCCGGGTAGGGGGTGACGAGCAGTACTTC. Its protein is CASSRVGGDEQYF. The chain is built from TRBV7-9 and TRBJ2-7; a possible D gene is TRBD1 (6 bases). Germline values: CDR1 SEHNR, CDR2 FQNEAQ (reference sequence). The CDR3 sequence is 13 residues long. Trimming cost V 5 bases and J 5 bases, with 13 bases left between them. Complete variable domain (other parts from reference TRBV7-9 and TRBJ2-7): DTGVSQNPRHKITKRGQNVTFRCDPISEHNRLYWYRQTLGQGPEFLTYFQNEAQLEKSRLLSDRFSAERPKGSFSTLEIQRTEQGDSAMYLCASSRVGGDEQYFGPGTRLTVT.

This sequence joins TRBV20-1 and TRBJ2-3; D uncertain. This CDR3 is built from 15 residues. Germline V gene data show CDR1 as DFQATT and CDR2 as SNEGSKA (reference sequence). Trimming took off 6 bases at V and 0 bases at J, with 16 bases between the two ends. CDR3 sequence reads: CSAYNQRSSTDTQYF. CDR3 nucleotides: TGCAGTGCCTACAACCAACGCTCTAGCACAGATACGCAGTATTTT.

The chain joins TRBV27 to TRBJ2-2; 8 nucleotides agree with TRBD1. V dropped 2 bases and J dropped 4; count of bases not matched to a gene: 3. The CDR3 has 15 amino acids. The germline CDR1 and CDR2 sequences are MNHEY and SMNVEV (reference sequence). Here the CDR3 reads CASSLPGGSTGELFF. CDR3 DNA: TGTGCCAGCAGTTTACCAGGGGGCAGCACCGGGGAGCTGTTTTTT.

The chain couples TRBV4-1 to TRBJ2-5; 10 positions match TRBD2. The CDR3 extends over 15 amino acids. Germline CDR1 and CDR2: MGHRA and YSYEKL. V dropped 3 bases and J dropped 5; count of bases not matched to a gene: 6. In nucleotides, the CDR3 is TGCGCCAGCAGCCAGGGTCCAGCGGGAGGGGAGACCCAGTACTTC. Translating gives CASSQGPAGGETQYF.

This clonotype was counted only a few times. This chain uses TRBV7-9 with TRBJ1-6; no definite D call. There are 16 residues in the CDR3. Germline-derived CDR1 and CDR2 are SEHNR and FQNEAQ (reference sequence). The ends were cut back, 5 bases at V and 0 bases at J, with 11 bases in the middle. As DNA, the CDR3 is TGTGCCAGCAGCAAAGGGCCCAGCTCCTATAATTCACCCCTCCACTTT. Protein: CASSKGPSSYNSPLHF.

This clonotype appeared a few times. V gene TRBV5-1 combines with J gene TRBJ2-5; TRBD1 is a possible D gene (7 bases). Trimming removed 4 bases from V and 5 bases from J, with 15 bases in between. This CDR3 has 14 amino acids. Germline-derived CDR1 and CDR2 are SGHRS and YFSETQ. CDR3 sequence: CASSPEGAGETQYF. The CDR3 coding sequence is TGCGCCAGCAGCCCCGAGGGGGCGGGGGAGACCCAGTACTTC.

This clonotype was recorded a few times. The V gene is TRBV10-2, the J gene TRBJ2-1; TRBD2 agrees at 11 bases. From germline, CDR1 is WSHSY and CDR2 SAAADI. CDR3 length equals 17 residues. Trimming at V came to 1 base and at J to 0 bases, leaving 2 bases not matched to a gene. The CDR3 spells CASSEWTSGLSYNEQFF. CDR3 nucleotides: TGCGCCAGCAGTGAGTGGACTAGCGGGCTCTCCTACAATGAGCAGTTCTTC.

This clonotype was detected only a few times. This sequence joins TRBV20-1 and TRBJ2-5; 9 positions agree with TRBD1. V lost 6 bases to trimming and J lost 6 bases; unmatched junction nucleotides: 5. This CDR3 spans 12 amino acids. Per germline, CDR1 DFQATT and CDR2 SNEGSKA (reference sequence). The CDR3 region is CSAPGQGKTQYF. As DNA, the CDR3 is TGCAGTGCGCCGGGACAGGGAAAGACCCAGTACTTC.

At least ten counts were recorded for this clonotype. The CDR3 DNA reads as TGCAGCGTTGAAGATGGCGGTAAAACCTACGAGCAGTACTTC. As protein: CSVEDGGKTYEQYF. The chain employs TRBV29-1 and TRBJ2-7, with no clear D. Germline CDR1 SQVTM, CDR2 ANQGSEA. Deletions cut 0 bases from V and 2 bases from J, with 11 bases between. The CDR3 spans 14 residues.